The 26 T cell receptor beta chains below were found in one sample sequenced in a study of T-cell reconstitution after alpha-beta-depleted transplantation in children. During its preparation, the TCRbeta library received unique molecular identifiers. TCRdb reprocessed the PCR reads via MiXCR and lists one record per CDR3 protein. The repertoire holds 440,000 or so distinct CDR3 sequences, over 40% seen once, with 27% in the top ten. This specimen was PBMCs, taken before TCRalphabeta/CD19-depleted stem cell transplant. These receptors were taken from a girl aged 2-10 years with aplastic anemia, due to receive a stem cell transplant.

This clonotype has a count of ten or more. V gene TRBV5-5 combines with J gene TRBJ2-1; a weak D match, TRBD2 (6 bases). The V end was cut by 3 bases, the J end by 5 bases, with 15 bases between. Germline V gene sequence: CDR1 SGHKS, CDR2 YYEKEE (reference sequence). The CDR3 runs 15 residues. The CDR3: CASSWDSAVDNEQFF. CDR3 nucleotides: TGTGCCAGCAGCTGGGACTCTGCGGTAGACAATGAGCAGTTCTTC.

The chain employs TRBV7-2 and TRBJ2-3; D is possibly TRBD1 (5 bases). Per germline, CDR1 SGHTA and CDR2 FQGNSA. With 5 bases removed from V and 4 bases from J, the gap between germline ends came to 10 bases. The CDR3 spans 13 residues. This chain's CDR3 is CASSGQGADTQYF. DNA of the CDR3: TGTGCCAGCAGCGGCCAGGGTGCAGATACGCAGTATTTT.

The chain recombines TRBV20-1 with TRBJ2-2; D may be TRBD1 (6 bases). The V end was cut by 8 bases, the J end by 8 bases, with 21 bases between. The CDR3 spans 14 residues. Germline V gene sequence: CDR1 DFQATT, CDR2 SNEGSKA (reference sequence). The CDR3 loop reads CSPMAGEANGELFF. The CDR3 DNA reads TGCAGTCCGATGGCAGGGGAAGCTAATGGGGAGCTGTTTTTT.

The rearrangement uses TRBV5-8 and TRBJ2-5; tentatively, D is TRBD2 (5 bases). The V end lost 3 bases, the J end lost 5 bases, and 17 bases lay between the germline ends. Germline CDR1 and CDR2: SGHTS and YDEGEE. The CDR3 contains 15 residues. The CDR3 spells CASSYLAPLSETQYF. CDR3 bases: TGTGCCAGCAGCTACCTAGCCCCCCTCTCCGAGACCCAGTACTTC.

This chain uses TRBV5-5 with TRBJ2-2; D remains unclear. CDR1 and CDR2 (germline): SGHKS, YYEKEE (reference sequence). The CDR3 runs 16 residues. V lost 0 bases, J lost 0 bases, and 9 bases lay in between. CDR3: CASSLVEASNTGELFF. The CDR3 DNA is TGTGCCAGCAGCTTGGTGGAAGCGTCGAACACCGGGGAGCTGTTTTTT.

J is TRBJ2-3 and V is TRBV20-1; 7 bases match TRBD1. The CDR3 runs 15 residues. The germline CDR1 and CDR2 sequences are DFQATT and SNEGSKA (reference sequence). The ends lost 3 bases at V and 2 bases at J; junction bases unmatched: 8. CDR3 in DNA: TGCAGTGCTAGCAAGGGGGCCGGGATCACAGATACGCAGTATTTT. Translating gives CSASKGAGITDTQYF.

About this clonotype itself: One end of the junction does not line up with germline, which may come from a read error. The gene calls are TRBV7-9 and TRBJ2-2, with 9 nucleotides matching TRBD2. From germline, CDR1 is SEHNR and CDR2 FQNEAQ (reference sequence). The CDR3 is made up of 13 amino acids. The CDR3 loop is CATLAGNTGELYF. CDR3 in DNA: TGTGCCACGCTAGCGGGGAACACCGGGGAGCTGTATTTT.

This clonotype appeared a few times. The V gene is TRBV27, the J gene TRBJ2-7; D may be TRBD1 (7 bases). Looked up from germline, CDR1 is MNHEY and CDR2 is SMNVEV (reference sequence). The CDR3 covers 13 residues. Trimming cost V 5 bases and J 2 bases, with 10 bases left between them. CDR3 protein: CASSAGQTYEQYF. For the CDR3, the DNA is TGTGCCAGCAGTGCGGGACAGACCTACGAGCAGTACTTC.

This clonotype was counted only a few times. J is TRBJ2-1 and V is TRBV23-1; 9 bases fit TRBD1. TRBV23-1 is labeled an ORF, and its function is uncertain. V trimming: 4 bases; J trimming: 5 bases; junction bases outside the gene matches: 27. There are 22 residues in the CDR3. The CDR3 here is CASSPISRGGTGCLFRNNEQFF. CDR3 DNA: TGCGCCAGCAGTCCCATTTCAAGGGGCGGGACAGGGTGTTTATTTCGGAACAATGAGCAGTTCTTC.

This clonotype was recorded at least ten times. The rearrangement links TRBV12-3 or TRBV12-4 to TRBJ2-2; TRBD2 matches 8 bases. Losses at the gene ends were 4 bases for V and 0 bases for J; bases not matched to a gene: 10. The CDR3 is made up of 18 amino acids. CDR3 loop: CASSSTSAQKSNTGELFF. Here the CDR3 DNA reads TGTGCCAGCAGTTCGACTAGCGCCCAAAAGTCGAACACCGGGGAGCTGTTTTTT.

This clonotype was picked up a small number of times. This rearrangement joins TRBV5-1 to TRBJ2-1, with a tentative D call TRBD2 (7 bases). The CDR3 runs to 14 residues. Germline values: CDR1 SGHRS, CDR2 YFSETQ. V dropped 2 bases and J dropped 7 bases, with 13 bases sitting between them. CDR3 DNA sequence: TGCGCCAGCAGCTTCGGCGGGGGCGGGAATGAGCAGTTCTTC. This sequence encodes CASSFGGGGNEQFF.

The CDR3 DNA sequence: TGCAGCGTTGAGTGGACTAGCGGCCAGAAGGCGCAGTATTTT. Its translation: CSVEWTSGQKAQYF. The rearrangement uses TRBV29-1 and TRBJ2-3; the match to TRBD2 covers 10 bases. V shed 3 bases and J 10 bases; nucleotides not matched to a gene: 10. CDR1 is SQVTM, CDR2 ANQGSEA, per germline. CDR3 length equals 14 residues.

This clonotype was counted ten times or more. DNA for the CDR3: TGTGCCAGCATCAGACAGGGGCAGAATAACAATGAGCAGTTCTTC. It yields the protein CASIRQGQNNNEQFF. This chain uses TRBV2 with TRBJ2-1; 8 bases agree with TRBD1. The V gene end was trimmed by 7 bases and the J gene end by 5 bases; junction bases not matched to a gene: 10. This CDR3 contains 15 residues. Germline values: CDR1 SNHLY, CDR2 FYNNEI.

This chain connects TRBV28 to TRBJ2-1; 7 nucleotides match TRBD1. Germline CDR1 reads MDHEN; CDR2 reads SYDVKM. This CDR3 has 14 amino acids. V was pared by 6 bases and J by 7 bases, with 9 bases of the junction left unmatched. CDR3 sequence: CASSPGQVGNEQFF. DNA for the CDR3: TGTGCCAGCAGCCCTGGACAGGTGGGGAATGAGCAGTTCTTC.

This clonotype occurred many times. The chain combines TRBV2 with TRBJ2-7; a possible D gene is TRBD2 (5 bases). The CDR3 is 14 amino acids. Trimming shortened V by 6 bases and J by 2 bases, and 14 bases separated the two germline ends. Germline loops: CDR1 SNHLY, CDR2 FYNNEI. Here the CDR3 DNA reads TGTGCCAGCAGGGTCGCGGACGGGGCCTACGAGCAGTACTTC. Translated: CASRVADGAYEQYF.

This clonotype was found a few times. The gene calls are TRBV30 and TRBJ1-1; D ambiguous. V gave up 4 bases and J gave up 1 base, with 7 bases separating them. The CDR3 contains 12 residues. Germline CDR1 GTSNPN, CDR2 SVGIG (reference sequence). The CDR3 reads CAWNVGNTEAFF. Written as DNA, the CDR3 is TGTGCCTGGAATGTCGGGAACACTGAAGCTTTCTTT.

This chain links TRBV7-6 with TRBJ2-1; a possible D gene is TRBD2 (6 bases). CDR3 length equals 14 residues. Germline CDR1 SGHVS, CDR2 FNYEAQ. With 1 base removed from V and 6 bases from J, the gap between germline ends came to 10 bases. This CDR3 is CASSLDGTANEQFF. CDR3 nucleotide sequence: TGTGCCAGCAGCTTAGATGGGACTGCCAATGAGCAGTTCTTC.

This rearrangement joins TRBV4-1 to TRBJ2-7; perhaps TRBD2 as D (6 bases). CDR1 is MGHRA, CDR2 YSYEKL, per germline. Trimming pared 3 bases from V and 0 bases from J, leaving 12 bases between. This CDR3 is built from 15 residues. The CDR3 DNA sequence: TGCGCCAGCAGCCAGGGGCGGGACCACTCCTACGAGCAGTACTTC. Translation: CASSQGRDHSYEQYF.

The V call is TRBV27, the J call TRBJ1-2, with TRBD1 identical over 9 bases. The CDR3 is made up of 14 amino acids. With V trimmed by 5 bases and J by 4 bases, 5 bases remained unmatched. Germline CDR1 MNHEY, CDR2 SMNVEV (reference sequence). The CDR3 spells CASSPNRGLYGYTF. Here the CDR3 DNA reads TGTGCCAGCAGTCCTAACAGGGGGCTCTATGGCTACACCTTC.

The rearrangement uses TRBV6-1 and TRBJ2-1; TRBD1 matches at 7 bases. With 7 bases clipped from V and 6 bases from J, the junction kept 9 bases outside the gene matches. The CDR3 contains 14 residues. Germline CDR1 MNHNS, CDR2 SASEGT. CDR3 protein: CASTPRRDSNEQFF. The CDR3 nucleotides read TGTGCCAGCACCCCGCGTAGGGACAGCAATGAGCAGTTCTTC.

This clonotype showed up just a few times. One base away lies a much larger clone, so this may be a sequencing read error. The chain has TRBV24-1 and TRBJ2-1; 9 bases are a match to TRBD1. The CDR3 consists of 16 residues. From germline, CDR1 is KGHDR and CDR2 SFDVKD. The CDR3: CATSDRGQGLGNEHFF. The CDR3 DNA reads TGTGCCACCAGTGATAGAGGACAGGGGCTAGGGAATGAGCATTTCTTC.

Many counts were recorded for this clonotype. This chain uses TRBV20-1 with TRBJ1-5; no clear D. V shed 4 bases and J shed 0 bases, with 7 bases lying between them. Germline V gene sequence: CDR1 DFQATT, CDR2 SNEGSKA (reference sequence). The CDR3 has 13 amino acids. The CDR3 loop reads CSANGDSNQPQHF. DNA of the CDR3: TGCAGTGCTAACGGGGATAGCAATCAGCCCCAGCATTTT.

V and J are TRBV15 and TRBJ2-3; 9 nucleotides match TRBD1. CDR1 and CDR2 (germline): LNHNV, YYDKDF (reference sequence). The CDR3 has 17 amino acids. With 1 base clipped from V and 1 base from J, the junction kept 6 bases outside the gene matches. DNA for the CDR3: TGTGCCACCAGCAGAGGCTCGGGGGACAGGGGCACAGATACGCAGTATTTT. Residues: CATSRGSGDRGTDTQYF.

V and J are TRBV20-1 and TRBJ1-1; no clear D gene. The CDR3 is made up of 13 amino acids. The ends were cut back, 5 bases at V and 0 bases at J, with 10 bases in the middle. Germline V gene data show CDR1 as DFQATT and CDR2 as SNEGSKA (reference sequence). As DNA, the CDR3 is TGCAGTGCTCCGAACTCCGTGAACACTGAAGCTTTCTTT. Residues: CSAPNSVNTEAFF.

The chain combines TRBV10-3 with TRBJ2-3; 8 bases fit TRBD2. The CDR3 extends over 14 amino acids. Unmatched junction bases numbered 7, after V lost 7 bases and J lost 4 bases. Germline V gene lookup returns CDR1 ENHRY and CDR2 SYGVKD. The CDR3 DNA sequence: TGTGCCATCAATCGGGCGGGGGGTTCAGATACGCAGTATTTT. Its translation is CAINRAGGSDTQYF.

This clonotype was recorded many times. This chain links TRBV20-1 with TRBJ1-6; 11 positions match TRBD1. Looked up from germline, CDR1 is DFQATT and CDR2 is SNEGSKA (reference sequence). This CDR3 has 15 residues. CDR3 bases: TGCAGCCTCGATAATCCGGGACAGGGGGAATCACCCCTCCACTTT. Protein: CSLDNPGQGESPLHF.